This paragraph reports one T cell receptor beta chain. Its target is not known. The data are from a study of T cell repertoires in cytomegalovirus infection. As for the study in general: Indications of both CMV infection and matching HLA type were provided by public TCR beta signatures.

TCRdb passed the reads through MiXCR, listing each CDR3 protein once. The sample includes hundreds of thousands of distinct CDR3 sequences, 33% of them seen just once. V shed 3 bases and J 0 bases; nucleotides not matched to a gene: 1. The CDR3 is made up of 15 amino acids. Germline CDR1 and CDR2: LNHNV and YYDKDF (reference sequence). The clonotype was recovered from a human donor in good health (CMV status not recorded). Some clones in this sample may be carry-over from other donors' samples. This chain links TRBV15 with TRBJ1-5; 8 positions match TRBD1. The sample consisted of cultured PBMCs, taken from culture after CMV antigen stimulation. The CDR3 reads CATSRGQVSNQPQHF. The CDR3 bases are TGTGCCACCAGCAGGGGACAGGTTAGCAATCAGCCCCAGCATTTT.